These T cell receptor beta chains were read from a single sample in a study of T cell clones after liver transplantation. Produced via immunoSEQ multiplex PCR; TCRdb's table is partial and in-frame only. The table has 75,000 to 95,000 clones, approximately 87% seen once; the top ten hold about 2.5%. This sample comprised CD4+ T cells from blood, obtained at the 22-month timepoint. These TCRs come from a human patient who received a liver transplant. Some T cells here may be from the graft donor. The CDR3 runs from the conserved cysteine through the conserved F or W. D genes are given only for firm matches.

v_call	d_call	j_call	cdr3_aa	cdr3_nt
TRBV7-6	TRBD2	TRBJ2-3	CAVSGRAGDTQYF	TGTGCCGTTAGCGGGAGGGCGGGAGATACGCAGTATTTT
TRBV4-1	NA	TRBJ1-6	CASSQITDPVSPLHF	TGCGCCAGCAGCCAAATCACGGACCCCGTTTCACCCCTCCACTTT
TRBV4-2	NA	TRBJ2-3	CASSQGMVSTDTQYF	TGTGCCAGCAGCCAAGGTATGGTGAGCACAGATACGCAGTATTTT
TRBV5-4	NA	TRBJ2-7	CASSFGLGEQYF	TGTGCCAGCAGCTTCGGCCTCGGGGAGCAGTACTTC
TRBV28	TRBD1	TRBJ2-2	CASSEDRESVGELFF	TGTGCCAGCAGTGAGGACAGGGAAAGCGTCGGGGAGCTGTTTTTT
TRBV15	NA	TRBJ1-4	CATNGGPGNEKLFF	TGTGCCACCAATGGGGGCCCCGGGAATGAAAAACTGTTTTTT
TRBV18	TRBD2	TRBJ2-3	CASSPPLAGGLGSTDTQYF	TGTGCCAGCTCACCACCCCTAGCGGGAGGGCTAGGAAGCACAGATACGCAGTATTTT
TRBV7-2	TRBD2	TRBJ2-2	CASAASGNRELFF	TGTGCCAGCGCGGCTAGCGGGAACCGGGAGCTGTTTTTT
TRBV23-1	TRBD1	TRBJ2-7	CASRRLPGQEYEQYF	TGCGCCAGCCGTCGTCTTCCGGGACAGGAATACGAGCAGTACTTC
TRBV7-3	TRBD2	TRBJ2-5	CASRAGGPGEGETQYF	TGTGCCAGCCGAGCGGGAGGGCCAGGGGAAGGAGAGACCCAGTACTTC